This T cell receptor beta chain was identified during a study of blood T cell repertoires in COVID-19. Study-wide background: COVID-19 samples collected from the United States, Italy and Spain covered acute and convalescent phases. PBMCs, B-cell-depleted T cells, or T cells provided the cDNA or gDNA that made up the material.

Germline CDR1 reads LNHDA; CDR2 reads SQIVND (reference sequence). Trimming took 6 bases from V and 7 from J; bases not matched to a gene: 10. The CDR3 has 15 residues. This table comes from immunoSEQ multiplex PCR, and its TCRdb copy is limited to in-frame clones, with some not included. The sample shows about 92,000 clones, around 75% of them seen only once. This sequence joins TRBV19 and TRBJ1-1; TRBD1 matches 11 bases. The sequenced sample consisted of peripheral blood. This TCR derives from a woman at least 80 years old with active or convalescent COVID-19. The CDR3 sequence is CASRKDRGPYSEAFF. The CDR3 DNA sequence: TGTGCCAGTAGGAAGGACAGGGGGCCTTACAGTGAAGCTTTCTTT.